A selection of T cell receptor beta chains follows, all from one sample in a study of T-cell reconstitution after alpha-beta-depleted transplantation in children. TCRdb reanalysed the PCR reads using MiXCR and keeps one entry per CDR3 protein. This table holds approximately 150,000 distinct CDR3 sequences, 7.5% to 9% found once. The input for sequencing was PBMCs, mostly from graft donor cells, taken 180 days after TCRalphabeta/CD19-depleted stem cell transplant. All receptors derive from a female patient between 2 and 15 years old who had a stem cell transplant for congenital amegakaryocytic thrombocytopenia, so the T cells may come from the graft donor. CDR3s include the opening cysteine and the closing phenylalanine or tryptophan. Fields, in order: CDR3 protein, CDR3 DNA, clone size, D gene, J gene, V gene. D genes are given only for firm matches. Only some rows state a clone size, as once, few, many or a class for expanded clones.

CASSSEGVGETQYF	TGTGCCAGCAGTTCGGAGGGGGTAGGAGAGACCCAGTACTTC	many	.	TRBJ2-5	TRBV12-3/TRBV12-4
CASSLTGSLADTQYF	TGCGCCAGCAGCTTGACCGGGAGTCTGGCAGATACGCAGTATTTT	few	.	TRBJ2-3	TRBV5-1
CASSLLNGRTQYF	TGCGCCAGCAGCCTCCTTAACGGTAGGACCCAGTACTTC	.	.	TRBJ2-5	TRBV5-1
CASSEGVQGRFEQYF	TGTGCCAGCAGTGAAGGGGTTCAGGGGCGATTCGAGCAGTACTTC	.	.	TRBJ2-7	TRBV6-1
CATGTDTQYF	TGTGCCACCGGCACAGATACGCAGTATTTT	many	.	TRBJ2-3	TRBV10-3
CASSPLAGSTDTQYF	TGTGCCAGCTCACCATTAGCGGGGTCCACAGATACGCAGTATTTT	many	TRBD2	TRBJ2-3	TRBV18
CASSRRGAGIQYF	TGTGCCAGCAGTAGAAGAGGTGCGGGCATTCAGTACTTC	many	.	TRBJ2-4	TRBV11-1
CASRRLAGAYDQYF	TGTGCCAGCAGGCGACTAGCGGGGGCTTACGATCAGTACTTC	few	TRBD2	TRBJ2-7	TRBV28
CAWSRAGLYNEQFF	TGTGCCTGGAGTCGGGCAGGGCTTTACAATGAGCAGTTCTTC	.	.	TRBJ2-1	TRBV30
CASSQVRDRVNGYTF	TGCGCCAGCAGCCAAGTCCGGGACAGGGTTAATGGCTACACCTTC	.	TRBD1	TRBJ1-2	TRBV4-1
CASKRTGNTGELFF	TGTGCCAGCAAACGGACAGGCAACACCGGGGAGCTGTTTTTT	many	TRBD1	TRBJ2-2	TRBV7-2
CSASPWRGGIDTQYF	TGCAGTGCTAGTCCCTGGCGGGGAGGAATAGATACGCAGTATTTT	many	.	TRBJ2-3	TRBV20-1
CSAIRFQETQYF	TGCAGTGCCATTAGATTCCAAGAGACCCAGTACTTC	.	.	TRBJ2-5	TRBV20-1
CSARGDYAYEQYF	TGCAGTGCTAGGGGGGACTATGCCTACGAGCAGTACTTC	.	TRBD2	TRBJ2-7	TRBV20-1
CASSHRRVSGNTIYF	TGTGCCAGCAGCCACCGGAGGGTCTCTGGAAACACCATATATTTT	many	.	TRBJ1-3	TRBV12-3/TRBV12-4
CSAPRGYYGYTF	TGCAGTGCTCCCAGGGGTTACTATGGCTACACCTTC	many	.	TRBJ1-2	TRBV20-1
CASGESGQAGQPGANVLTF	TGTGCCAGCGGAGAATCGGGACAGGCGGGTCAGCCTGGGGCCAACGTCCTGACTTTC	.	TRBD1	TRBJ2-6	TRBV25-1
CASSRGQGARYGYTF	TGTGCCAGCAGCCGGGGGCAGGGGGCAAGGTATGGCTACACCTTC	many	TRBD1	TRBJ1-2	TRBV6-1
CASSGLRALAKNIQYF	TGTGCCAGCAGTGGCCTCCGTGCATTAGCCAAAAACATTCAGTACTTC	many	.	TRBJ2-4	TRBV12-3/TRBV12-4
CASSEPTEINEKLFF	TGTGCCAGCAGTGAACCGACAGAAATAAATGAAAAACTGTTTTTT	many	.	TRBJ1-4	TRBV25-1
CASSFNRYSGANVLTF	TGCGCCAGCAGCTTCAACAGATACTCTGGGGCCAACGTCCTGACTTTC	few	.	TRBJ2-6	TRBV5-1
CSVGDNYGYTF	TGCAGCGTTGGGGATAACTATGGCTACACCTTC	many	.	TRBJ1-2	TRBV29-1
CASSLGNSRVYNEQFF	TGTGCCAGCAGCTTGGGGAACTCCCGGGTCTACAATGAGCAGTTCTTC	many	.	TRBJ2-1	TRBV5-5
CASSLRLDQETQYF	TGTGCCAGCAGCCTCCGACTAGACCAAGAGACCCAGTACTTC	many	.	TRBJ2-5	TRBV9
CSVVAAGSYEQYF	TGCAGCGTTGTGGCAGCTGGCTCCTACGAGCAGTACTTC	many	.	TRBJ2-7	TRBV29-1
CSARDPYPGDTQYF	TGCAGTGCTAGAGACCCCTATCCGGGGGATACGCAGTATTTT	many	.	TRBJ2-3	TRBV20-1